The 13 T cell receptor beta chains given below trace back to one sample, sequenced in a study of cytomegalovirus exposure and HLA in healthy donors. 60 Vbeta and 13 Jbeta primers were used in PCR. Profiling relied on immunoSEQ multiplex PCR, and the TCRdb table lists in-frame clones only, not all of them. The sample has 100,000 to 150,000 clones, around 80% seen once. What was sequenced was PBMCs. These receptors were obtained from a woman aged 60-75 years in good health and CMV-seropositive.

The chain has TRBV9 and TRBJ1-3; 7 positions agree with TRBD1. V shed 0 bases, J shed 0 bases, and the junction held 6 bases outside the gene matches. This CDR3 is 17 amino acids long. Germline V gene sequence: CDR1 SGDLS, CDR2 YYNGEE. In DNA form, the CDR3 reads TGTGCCAGCAGCGTAGCAAGGGACAGTGACTCTGGAAACACCATATATTTT. It translates to CASSVARDSDSGNTIYF.

The chain links TRBV25-1 to TRBJ1-2; maybe TRBD1 (6 bases). V lost 4 bases, J lost 8 bases, and 14 bases lay in between. Germline CDR1 MGHDK, CDR2 SYGVNS. The CDR3 loop spans 13 amino acids. For the CDR3, the DNA is TGTGCCAGCAGTGTAACAGGGCAGGGAGGCTACACCTTC. This encodes CASSVTGQGGYTF.

The CDR3 sequence is CASSLQGVDTEAFF. CDR3 DNA: TGTGCCAGCAGCCTGCAGGGGGTGGACACTGAAGCTTTCTTT. The V gene is TRBV6-1, the J gene TRBJ1-1; 7 bases line up with TRBD1. Germline values: CDR1 MNHNS, CDR2 SASEGT. The CDR3 length is 14 residues. The junction had 7 bases not matched to a gene; V was cut back by 6 bases and J by 3 bases.

This clone was counted a single time. The genes are TRBV10-2 and TRBJ1-2, with TRBD1 identical over 9 bases. Germline CDR1 WSHSY, CDR2 SAAADI. V dropped 2 bases and J dropped 7; count of bases not matched to a gene: 5. The CDR3 spans 14 residues. As DNA, the CDR3 is TGCGCCAGCAGTGAGACGACAGGGGGTCGTGGCTACACCTTC. It translates to CASSETTGGRGYTF.

The V call is TRBV19, the J call TRBJ1-2; tentatively, D is TRBD1 (5 bases). The V end lost 7 bases, the J end lost 6 bases, and 21 bases lay between the germline ends. The germline V gene has CDR1 LNHDA and CDR2 SQIVND (reference sequence). The CDR3 has 15 residues. The CDR3: CASTVQYVQGHGYTF. Here the CDR3 DNA reads TGTGCCAGTACAGTCCAGTATGTTCAGGGCCATGGCTACACCTTC.

V gene TRBV5-4 combines with J gene TRBJ2-7; 7 nucleotides match TRBD1. CDR1 is SGHNT and CDR2 is YYREEE in the germline V gene (reference sequence). The CDR3 consists of 14 residues. The V gene end was trimmed by 0 bases and the J gene end by 3 bases; junction bases not matched to a gene: 3. Here the CDR3 reads CASSLEGQNYEQYF. Here the CDR3 DNA reads TGTGCCAGCAGCTTGGAGGGACAGAACTACGAGCAGTACTTC. Together with reference TRBV5-4 and TRBJ2-7, the CDR3 gives the full variable domain: ETGVTQSPTHLIKTRGQQVTLRCSSQSGHNTVSWYQQALGQGPQFIFQYYREEENGRGNFPPRFSGLQFPNYSSELNVNALELDDSALYLCASSLEGQNYEQYFGPGTRLTVT.

This clone was observed a handful of times. This sequence joins TRBV7-3 and TRBJ2-2; the match to TRBD2 covers 9 bases. Germline-derived CDR1 and CDR2 are SGHTA and FQGTGA. V shed 5 bases and J 5 bases; nucleotides not matched to a gene: 6. The CDR3 runs to 15 residues. In nucleotides, the CDR3 is TGTGCCAGCAGCCGGACTAGCGTGGGGACCGGGGAGCTGTTTTTT. Its protein product is CASSRTSVGTGELFF.

This clone was picked up one time. The V call is TRBV10-3, the J call TRBJ2-3, with TRBD2 identical over 8 bases. V shed 3 bases and J 2 bases; nucleotides not matched to a gene: 4. Per the germline V gene, CDR1 is ENHRY and CDR2 is SYGVKD. The CDR3 consists of 15 residues. The CDR3 reads CAISDAGGNTDTQYF. In DNA form, the CDR3 reads TGTGCCATCAGTGACGCGGGGGGAAACACAGATACGCAGTATTTT.

The chain is built from TRBV4-1 and TRBJ1-5; 12 nucleotides align to TRBD1. J lost 3 bases, V lost 2 bases, and 14 bases had no gene match. The germline gives CDR1 MGHRA, CDR2 YSYEKL. CDR3 length: 20 residues. CDR3 loop: CASSQKMGQGALGYNQPQHF. The CDR3 region has the DNA TGCGCCAGCAGCCAAAAGATGGGACAGGGGGCGCTTGGTTACAATCAGCCCCAGCATTTT.

This CDR3 is CASSEAQGTAISPLHF. The CDR3 nucleotides are TGTGCCAGCAGTGAAGCGCAAGGGACAGCCATTTCACCCCTCCACTTT. The rearrangement links TRBV2 to TRBJ1-6; 7 bases agree with TRBD1. Looked up from germline, CDR1 is SNHLY and CDR2 is FYNNEI. The V gene end was trimmed by 0 bases and the J gene end by 9 bases; junction bases not matched to a gene: 8. There are 16 residues in the CDR3.

The rearrangement joins TRBV9 to TRBJ2-1; 11 positions match TRBD2. In germline, CDR1 is SGDLS, CDR2 YYNGEE. The trim removed 3 bases at V and 7 bases at J, leaving 6 bases unmatched. The CDR3 has 15 amino acids. DNA of the CDR3: TGTGCCAGCAGCGCTACTAGCGGGAGTATTAATGAGCAGTTCTTC. This sequence encodes CASSATSGSINEQFF.

The rearrangement joins TRBV6-6 to TRBJ2-2; 8 bases line up with TRBD2. With 5 bases clipped from V and 5 bases from J, the junction kept 7 bases outside the gene matches. Germline V gene data show CDR1 as MNHNY and CDR2 as SVGAGI (reference sequence). The CDR3 runs to 15 residues. CDR3 coding DNA: TGTGCCAGCAGTCCCGGGGGGGGCGAAACCGGGGAGCTGTTTTTT. Protein product: CASSPGGGETGELFF.

V is TRBV7-2 and J is TRBJ2-7; D gene unclear. The CDR3 spans 13 residues. Trimming took 5 bases from V and 3 from J, leaving 11 bases between them. Germline values: CDR1 SGHTA, CDR2 FQGNSA. CDR3 in DNA: TGTGCCAGCAGCCCACGACGGAGCTACGAGCAGTACTTC. Translating gives CASSPRRSYEQYF.